Listed here is a single T cell receptor beta chain. The target antigen is unknown. This entry belongs to a study of vaccination and CD4 T cells after COVID-19. Overall study context: Four females and six males made up the convalescents, with two Hispanic. The stimulating agents, overlapping spike peptides, came from SARS-CoV-2, HCoV-NL63, HCoV-OC43 and HCoV-229E. Whole-study results and caveats: Spike mono-reactivity was found in 304 of the 307 vaccine-specific clones identified in convalescent patients.

Regarding treatment: roughly nine-day PBMC culture with coronavirus spike peptide pools or control peptides (ViraFEST assay). Expansion of antigen-specific T cells with peptide pools by ViraFEST preceded sequencing of TCRs. The length of the CDR3 is 14 residues. V was cut by 6 bases and J by 5 bases, with 16 bases left in between. Germline V CDR1 and CDR2: SNHLY, FYNNEI. The Oncomine TCR Beta short-read assay was applied to DNA of cultured CD4+ T cells. MiXCR, run by TCRdb on the PCR reads, gives a single entry per CDR3 protein. The sample shows 18,000 or so distinct CDR3 sequences, around half of them seen only once.

The chain employs TRBV2 and TRBJ2-5, with D perhaps TRBD1 or TRBD2 (5 bases each). The specimen comprised CD4+ T cells from blood, cultured in vitro, sampled before SARS-CoV-2 vaccination. The receptor comes from a human donor who had recovered from COVID-19. In nucleotides, the CDR3 is TGTGCCAGCAGGTCGGGACCGAGGATCGAGACCCAGTACTTC. It specifies CASRSGPRIETQYF.